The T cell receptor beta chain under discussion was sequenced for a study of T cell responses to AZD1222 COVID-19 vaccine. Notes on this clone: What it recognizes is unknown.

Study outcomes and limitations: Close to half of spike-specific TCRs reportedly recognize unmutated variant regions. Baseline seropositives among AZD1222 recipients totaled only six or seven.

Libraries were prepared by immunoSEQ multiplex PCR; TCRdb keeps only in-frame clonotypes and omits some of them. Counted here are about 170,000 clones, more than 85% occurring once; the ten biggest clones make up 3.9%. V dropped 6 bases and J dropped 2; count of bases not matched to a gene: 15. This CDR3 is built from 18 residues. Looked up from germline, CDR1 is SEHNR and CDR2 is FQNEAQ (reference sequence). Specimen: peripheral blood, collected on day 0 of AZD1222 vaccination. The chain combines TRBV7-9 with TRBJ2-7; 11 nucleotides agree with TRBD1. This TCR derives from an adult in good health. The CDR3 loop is CASSIPGQGVLETYEQYF. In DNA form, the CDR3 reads TGTGCCAGCAGTATCCCGGGACAGGGGGTTTTGGAGACCTACGAGCAGTACTTC.